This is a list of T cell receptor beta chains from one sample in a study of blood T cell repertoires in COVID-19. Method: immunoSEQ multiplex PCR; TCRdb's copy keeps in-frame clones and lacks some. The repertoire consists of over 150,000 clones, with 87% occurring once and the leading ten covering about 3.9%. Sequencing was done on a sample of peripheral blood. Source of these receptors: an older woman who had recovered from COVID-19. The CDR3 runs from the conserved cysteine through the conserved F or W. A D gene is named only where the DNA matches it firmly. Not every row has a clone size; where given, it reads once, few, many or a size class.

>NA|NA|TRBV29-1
CSVEGGPGARGELFF
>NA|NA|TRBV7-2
CASSPRQGPYTEAFF
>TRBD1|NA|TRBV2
CASSEVWTGTTDTQYF
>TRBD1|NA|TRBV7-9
CASTQGASTSSPLHF
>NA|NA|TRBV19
CASNTNGGGPQHF
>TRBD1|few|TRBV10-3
CAISRGQQAYEQYF
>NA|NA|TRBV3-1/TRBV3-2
CASSLYTYEQYF
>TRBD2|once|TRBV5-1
CASSLDGGGAGGELFF
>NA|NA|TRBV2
CASGEDRIGDTQYF
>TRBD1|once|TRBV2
CASQGAFASPLHF
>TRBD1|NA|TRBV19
CASNRDRGNSGYTF
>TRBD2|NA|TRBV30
CAWIRGGAGTDTQYF
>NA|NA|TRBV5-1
CASSFEGNTEAFF
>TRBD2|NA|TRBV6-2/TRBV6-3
CASSPLVGVVGTSVNEQFF
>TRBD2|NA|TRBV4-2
CASSQVPSGAPRGTQYF
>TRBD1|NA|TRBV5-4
CASSLDRADTQYF
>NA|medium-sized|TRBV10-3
CAISESGGLVTEAFF
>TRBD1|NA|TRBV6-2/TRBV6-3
CASSYEGTGGNTIYF
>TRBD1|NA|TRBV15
CATSRQGAGNEKLFF
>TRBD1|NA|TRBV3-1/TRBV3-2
CASSLGTGSNQPQHF
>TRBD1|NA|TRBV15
CATSTHGTGASEQYF
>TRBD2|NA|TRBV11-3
CASSPGLAGLDTQYF
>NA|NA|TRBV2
CASSDRFSGNTIYF
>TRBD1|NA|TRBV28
CASSFRDRGPIFEQFF
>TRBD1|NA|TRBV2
CASSPGQGSYEQYF
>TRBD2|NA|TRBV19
CASSAAGTQDTQYF
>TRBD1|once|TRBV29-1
CSVEGQVAYEQYF
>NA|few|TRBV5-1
CASRSRNNQETQYF
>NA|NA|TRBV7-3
CASSDSNRVTGANVLTF
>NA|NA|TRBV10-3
CATRGQANTGELFF
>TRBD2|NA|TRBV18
CASSPPGLAGVQETQYF
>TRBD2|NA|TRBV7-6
CASSRTSGGTYYNEQFF
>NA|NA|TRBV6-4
CASRITGGSNQPQHF
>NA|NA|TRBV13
CASSAVSYFGNTDTQYF
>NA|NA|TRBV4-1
CASSQGAGDYEQYF
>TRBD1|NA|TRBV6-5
CASSTGVAGELFF
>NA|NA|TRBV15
CATSGRNPGGGFNQPQHF
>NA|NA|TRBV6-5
CASGISGTTSYEQYF
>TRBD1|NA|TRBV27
CASSLLPRTGSGHGYTF
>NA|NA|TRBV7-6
CASSSWTASTDTQYF
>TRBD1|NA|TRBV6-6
CASSDRANQPQHF
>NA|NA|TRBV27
CASRLFNRVDYTDTQYF
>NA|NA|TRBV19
CASSVDRYYGYTF
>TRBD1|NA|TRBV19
CATGFGQGIAGELFF
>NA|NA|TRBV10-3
CAISRATNEKLFF
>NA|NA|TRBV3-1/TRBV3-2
CASSPALGPLTDTQYF
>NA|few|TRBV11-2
CASSLDLSPLHF
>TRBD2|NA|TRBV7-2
CASRRTSGGPQETQYF
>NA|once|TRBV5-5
CASNTGGYVMYGYTF
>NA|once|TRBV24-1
CATSDVRGSGETQYF
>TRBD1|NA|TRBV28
CASRSGTGASTEAFF
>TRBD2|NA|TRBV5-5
CASSPGLAGSTDTQYF
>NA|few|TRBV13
CASSFSGTLGNTIYF
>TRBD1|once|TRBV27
CASSLSPDREGTEAFF
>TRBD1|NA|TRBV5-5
CASSSIRGTGYPGELFF
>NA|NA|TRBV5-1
CASSTQAAGETQYF
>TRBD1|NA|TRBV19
CASSKRLDRDTEAFF
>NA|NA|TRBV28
CATVNPRAGNYGYTF
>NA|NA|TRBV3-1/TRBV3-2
CASSPSLAGETQYF
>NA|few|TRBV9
CASSVVGGWDGYTF